This T cell receptor (beta chain) was captured by sequencing in a study of shared clonotypes between healthy human individuals. This clone was recorded once. The protocol was immunoSEQ multiplex PCR, while the TCRdb copy is restricted to in-frame clones and leaves out a portion. Of 1,400,000 or so clones listed, 98% were seen once; the top ten hold about 0.35%. This clonotype was sampled from a man aged 30 to 39 in good health. Sequenced sample: naive CD4+ T cells sorted from blood. Subset here: CD45RA+ positively selected.

Here the CDR3 reads CASSIGGWRKGLAKNIQYF. The CDR3 coding sequence is TGTGCCAGTAGTATCGGCGGCTGGAGGAAAGGTCTAGCCAAAAACATTCAGTACTTC. The V and J genes are TRBV19 and TRBJ2-4, with a weak D call TRBD2 (5 bases). With 3 bases removed from V and 0 bases from J, the gap between germline ends came to 21 bases. Germline V gene data show CDR1 as LNHDA and CDR2 as SQIVND (reference sequence). This CDR3 comprises 19 residues.